This TCR beta chain was recorded in a study of blood T cell repertoires in COVID-19. In the source study's methods: The authors estimated nucleated cell counts from reference gene primer amplification. TCRdb's copy holds only in-frame clones and misses some; the assay was immunoSEQ multiplex PCR. V and J calls and clone size are copied from that table; D and trimming were computed from the DNA. The sample carries hundreds of thousands of clones, roughly 86% recorded once. V lost 0 bases, J lost 1 base, and 1 base stayed unmatched. Looked up from germline, CDR1 is SGDLS and CDR2 is YYNGEE. The CDR3 runs to 16 residues. This clone was counted between two and nine times. Other DNA sequences in the same sample also yield this CDR3.

V and J are TRBV9 and TRBJ2-2; 9 bases fit TRBD1. This TCR was recovered from a woman between 55 and 75 years old with COVID-19, enrolled during active disease. Sequenced sample: peripheral blood. CDR3 coding DNA: TGTGCCAGCAGCGTAGGACAGGGGGGGAACACCGGGGAGCTGTTTTTT. Translating gives CASSVGQGGNTGELFF.